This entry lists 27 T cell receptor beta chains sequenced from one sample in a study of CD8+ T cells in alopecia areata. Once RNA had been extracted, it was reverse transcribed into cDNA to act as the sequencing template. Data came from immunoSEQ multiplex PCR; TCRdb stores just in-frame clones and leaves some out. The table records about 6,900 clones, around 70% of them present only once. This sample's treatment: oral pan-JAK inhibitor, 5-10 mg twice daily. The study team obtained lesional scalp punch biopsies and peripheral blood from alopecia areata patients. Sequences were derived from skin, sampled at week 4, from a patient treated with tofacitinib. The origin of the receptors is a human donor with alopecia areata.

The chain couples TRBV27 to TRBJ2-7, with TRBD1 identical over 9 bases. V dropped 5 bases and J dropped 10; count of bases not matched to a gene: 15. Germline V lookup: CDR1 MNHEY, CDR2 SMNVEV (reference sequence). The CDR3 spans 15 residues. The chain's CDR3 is CASSPPGQGVVDQYF. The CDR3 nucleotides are TGTGCCAGCAGTCCTCCGGGACAGGGAGTGGTGGATCAGTACTTC.

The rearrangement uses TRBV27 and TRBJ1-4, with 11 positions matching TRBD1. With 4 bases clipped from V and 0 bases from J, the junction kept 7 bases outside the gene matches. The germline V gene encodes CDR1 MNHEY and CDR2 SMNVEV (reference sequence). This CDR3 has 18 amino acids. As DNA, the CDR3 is TGTGCCAGCAGTTCCCAGGACAGGGGGCAAGCAACTAATGAAAAACTGTTTTTT. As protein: CASSSQDRGQATNEKLFF.

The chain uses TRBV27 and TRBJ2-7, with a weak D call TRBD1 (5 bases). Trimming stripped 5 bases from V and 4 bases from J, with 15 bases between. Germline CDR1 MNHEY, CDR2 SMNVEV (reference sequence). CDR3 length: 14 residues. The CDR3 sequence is CASSTAGPLYEQYF. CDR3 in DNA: TGTGCCAGCAGTACGGCAGGGCCGTTATACGAGCAGTACTTC.

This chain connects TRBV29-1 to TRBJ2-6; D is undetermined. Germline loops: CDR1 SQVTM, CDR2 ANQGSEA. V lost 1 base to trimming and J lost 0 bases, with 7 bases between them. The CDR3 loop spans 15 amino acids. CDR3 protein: CSVEGSSSGANVLTF. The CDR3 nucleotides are TGCAGCGTTGAAGGCAGCAGCTCTGGGGCCAACGTCCTGACTTTC.

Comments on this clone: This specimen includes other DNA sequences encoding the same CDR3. CDR3 region: CASSSSDSNQPQHF. CDR3 nucleotide sequence: TGTGCCAGCAGTTCATCGGATAGCAATCAGCCCCAGCATTTT. The chain recombines TRBV6-6 with TRBJ1-5, with D unclear. Germline-derived CDR1 and CDR2 are MNHNY and SVGAGI (reference sequence). There are 14 residues in the CDR3. V gave up 4 bases and J gave up 0 bases, with 7 bases separating them.

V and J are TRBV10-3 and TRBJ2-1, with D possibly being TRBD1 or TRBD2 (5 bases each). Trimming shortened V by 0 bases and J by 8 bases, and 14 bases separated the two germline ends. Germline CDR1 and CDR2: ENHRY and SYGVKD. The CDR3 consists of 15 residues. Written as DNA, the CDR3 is TGTGCCATCAGTGAGTCAGGATGGTTGGGGGATGAGCAGTTCTTC. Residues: CAISESGWLGDEQFF.

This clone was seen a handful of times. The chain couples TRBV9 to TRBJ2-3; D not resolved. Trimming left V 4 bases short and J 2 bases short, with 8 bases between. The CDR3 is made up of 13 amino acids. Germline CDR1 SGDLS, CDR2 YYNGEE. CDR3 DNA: TGTGCCAGCAGCATTAATCCCACAGATACGCAGTATTTT. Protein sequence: CASSINPTDTQYF.

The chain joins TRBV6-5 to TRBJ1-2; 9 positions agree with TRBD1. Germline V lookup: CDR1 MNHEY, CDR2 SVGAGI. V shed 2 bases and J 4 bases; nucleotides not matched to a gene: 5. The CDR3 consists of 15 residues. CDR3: CASSYLDRGGYGYTF. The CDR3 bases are TGTGCCAGCAGTTACCTGGACAGGGGTGGCTATGGCTACACCTTC.

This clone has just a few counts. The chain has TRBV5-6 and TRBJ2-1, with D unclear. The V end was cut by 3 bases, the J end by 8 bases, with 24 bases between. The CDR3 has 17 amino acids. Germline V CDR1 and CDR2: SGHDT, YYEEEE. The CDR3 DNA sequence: TGTGCCAGCAGCTCGCCTCTCGTCTCTAGTCGAGTCGATGAGCAGTTCTTC. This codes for CASSSPLVSSRVDEQFF.

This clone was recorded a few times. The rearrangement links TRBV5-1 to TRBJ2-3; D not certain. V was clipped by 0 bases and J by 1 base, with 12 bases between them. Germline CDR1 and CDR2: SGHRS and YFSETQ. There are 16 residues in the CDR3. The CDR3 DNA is TGCGCCAGCAGCTTGGAGGTGTTTCAAGGCACAGATACGCAGTATTTT. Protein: CASSLEVFQGTDTQYF.

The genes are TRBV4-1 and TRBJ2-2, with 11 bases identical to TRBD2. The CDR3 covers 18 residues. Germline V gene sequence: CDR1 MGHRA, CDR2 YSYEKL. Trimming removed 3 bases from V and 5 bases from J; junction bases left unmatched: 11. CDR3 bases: TGCGCCAGCAGCCACCTTAGCGGGAGGGCCTGGACTACCGGGGAGCTGTTTTTT. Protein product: CASSHLSGRAWTTGELFF.

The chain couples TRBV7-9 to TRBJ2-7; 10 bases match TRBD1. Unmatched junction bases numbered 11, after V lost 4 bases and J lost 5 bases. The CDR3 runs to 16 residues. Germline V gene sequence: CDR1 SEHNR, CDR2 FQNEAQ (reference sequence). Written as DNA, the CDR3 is TGTGCCAGCAGCTCTCCGCCGGGACAGGGGAACAACGAGCAGTACTTC. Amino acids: CASSSPPGQGNNEQYF.

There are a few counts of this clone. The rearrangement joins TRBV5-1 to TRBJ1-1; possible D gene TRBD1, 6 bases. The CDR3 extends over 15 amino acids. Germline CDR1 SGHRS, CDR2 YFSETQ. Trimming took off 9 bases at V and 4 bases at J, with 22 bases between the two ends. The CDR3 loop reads CATTQGLTGSTEAFF. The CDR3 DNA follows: TGCGCCACCACACAGGGTTTGACGGGTTCCACTGAAGCTTTCTTT.

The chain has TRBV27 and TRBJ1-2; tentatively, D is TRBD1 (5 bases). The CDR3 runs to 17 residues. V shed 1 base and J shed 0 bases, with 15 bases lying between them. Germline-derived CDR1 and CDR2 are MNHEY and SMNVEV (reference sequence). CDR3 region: CASSLYGRGGPNYGYTF. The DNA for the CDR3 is TGTGCCAGCAGTTTATATGGGAGGGGAGGCCCTAACTATGGCTACACCTTC.

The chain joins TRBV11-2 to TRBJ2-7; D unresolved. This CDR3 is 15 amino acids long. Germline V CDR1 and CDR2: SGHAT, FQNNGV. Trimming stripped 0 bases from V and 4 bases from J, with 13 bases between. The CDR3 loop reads CASSLDRGVAYEQYF. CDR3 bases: TGTGCCAGCAGCTTAGATCGTGGGGTGGCTTACGAGCAGTACTTC.

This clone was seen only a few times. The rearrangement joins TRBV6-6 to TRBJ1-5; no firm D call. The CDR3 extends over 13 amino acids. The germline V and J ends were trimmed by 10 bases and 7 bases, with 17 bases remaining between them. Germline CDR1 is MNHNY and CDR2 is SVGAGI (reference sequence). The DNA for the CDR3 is TGTGCCACCCGGGAAGGGTTGGGCCAGCCCCAGCATTTT. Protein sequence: CATREGLGQPQHF.

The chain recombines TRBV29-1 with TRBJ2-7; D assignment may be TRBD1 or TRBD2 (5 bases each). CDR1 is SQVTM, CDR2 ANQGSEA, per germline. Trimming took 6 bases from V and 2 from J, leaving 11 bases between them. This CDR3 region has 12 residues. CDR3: CSVLGVPYEQYF. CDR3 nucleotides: TGCAGCGTCCTGGGGGTCCCCTACGAGCAGTACTTC.

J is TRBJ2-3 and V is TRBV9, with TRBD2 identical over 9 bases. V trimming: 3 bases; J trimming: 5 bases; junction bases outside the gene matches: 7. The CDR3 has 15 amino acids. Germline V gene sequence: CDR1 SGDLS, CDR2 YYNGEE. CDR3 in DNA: TGTGCCAGCAGCGCGGTAGCGGGAGTGAAAGATACGCAGTATTTT. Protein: CASSAVAGVKDTQYF.

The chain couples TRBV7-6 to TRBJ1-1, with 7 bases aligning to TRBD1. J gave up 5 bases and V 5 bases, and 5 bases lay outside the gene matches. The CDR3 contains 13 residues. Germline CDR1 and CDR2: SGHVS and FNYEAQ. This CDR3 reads CASSADRVTEAFF. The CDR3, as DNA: TGTGCCAGCAGCGCCGACAGGGTTACTGAAGCTTTCTTT.

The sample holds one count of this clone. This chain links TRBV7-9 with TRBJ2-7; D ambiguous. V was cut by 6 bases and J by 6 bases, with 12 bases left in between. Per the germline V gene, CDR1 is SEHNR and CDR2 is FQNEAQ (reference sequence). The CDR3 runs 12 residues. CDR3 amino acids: CASRPGGAEQYF. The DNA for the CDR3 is TGTGCCAGCAGACCCGGTGGCGCCGAGCAGTACTTC.

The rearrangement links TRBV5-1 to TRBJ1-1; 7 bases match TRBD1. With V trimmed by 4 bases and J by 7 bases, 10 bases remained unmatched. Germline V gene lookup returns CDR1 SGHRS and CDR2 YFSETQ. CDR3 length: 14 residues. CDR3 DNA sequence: TGCGCCAGCAGCCCACAAACAGGGGCCCTTGAAGCTTTCTTT. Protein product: CASSPQTGALEAFF.

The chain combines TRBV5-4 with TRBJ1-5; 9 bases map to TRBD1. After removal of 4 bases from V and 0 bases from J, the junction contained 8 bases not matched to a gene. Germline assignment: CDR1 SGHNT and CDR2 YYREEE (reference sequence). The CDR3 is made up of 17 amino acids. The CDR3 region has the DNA TGTGCCAGCAGCCCGGGACAGGGAAAGTGTAGCAATCAGCCCCAGCATTTT. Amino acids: CASSPGQGKCSNQPQHF. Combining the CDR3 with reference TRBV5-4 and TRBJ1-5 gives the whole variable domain ETGVTQSPTHLIKTRGQQVTLRCSSQSGHNTVSWYQQALGQGPQFIFQYYREEENGRGNFPPRFSGLQFPNYSSELNVNALELDDSALYLCASSPGQGKCSNQPQHFGDGTRLSIL.

CDR3 sequence reads: CAWSSPGTGPKNIQYF. CDR3 sequence (DNA): TGTGCCTGGAGCAGTCCCGGGACAGGGCCCAAAAACATTCAGTACTTC. The V and J genes are TRBV30 and TRBJ2-4; the match to TRBD1 covers 9 bases. Germline V gene sequence: CDR1 GTSNPN, CDR2 SVGIG (reference sequence). The trim removed 3 bases at V and 2 bases at J, leaving 8 bases unmatched. There are 16 residues in the CDR3.

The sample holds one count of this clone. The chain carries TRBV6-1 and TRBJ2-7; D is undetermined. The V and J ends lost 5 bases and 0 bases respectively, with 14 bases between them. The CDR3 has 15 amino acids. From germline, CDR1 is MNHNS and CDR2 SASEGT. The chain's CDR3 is CASSRGQDISYEQYF. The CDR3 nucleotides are TGTGCCAGCAGTCGTGGGCAGGATATCTCCTACGAGCAGTACTTC.

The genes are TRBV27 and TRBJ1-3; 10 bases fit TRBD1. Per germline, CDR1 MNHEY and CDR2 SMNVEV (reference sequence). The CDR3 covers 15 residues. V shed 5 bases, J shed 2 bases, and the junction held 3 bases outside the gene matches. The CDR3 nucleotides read TGTGCCAGCAGTACCGGGACAGGGGCTGGAAACACCATATATTTT. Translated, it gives CASSTGTGAGNTIYF.

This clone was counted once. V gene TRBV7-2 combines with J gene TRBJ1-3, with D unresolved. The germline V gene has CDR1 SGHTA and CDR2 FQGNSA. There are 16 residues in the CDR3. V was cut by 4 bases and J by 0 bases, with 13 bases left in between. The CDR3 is CASSSNTGVSGNTIYF. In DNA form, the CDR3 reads TGTGCCAGCAGCTCAAACACGGGCGTCTCTGGAAACACCATATATTTT. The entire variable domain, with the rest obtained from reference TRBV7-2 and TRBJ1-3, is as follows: GAGVSQSPSNKVTEKGKDVELRCDPISGHTALYWYRQSLGQGLEFLIYFQGNSAPDKSGLPSDRFSAERTGGSVSTLTIQRTQQEDSAVYLCASSSNTGVSGNTIYFGEGSWLTVV.

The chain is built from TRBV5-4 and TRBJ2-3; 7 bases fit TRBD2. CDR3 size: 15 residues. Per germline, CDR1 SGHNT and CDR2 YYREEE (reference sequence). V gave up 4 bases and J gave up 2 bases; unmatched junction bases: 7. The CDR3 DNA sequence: TGTGCCAGCAGCAGTCCGGGACTATTCACAGATACGCAGTATTTT. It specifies CASSSPGLFTDTQYF.